This T cell receptor (beta chain) was observed in a study of T cell repertoires in cytomegalovirus infection (dated by TCRdb to the late 2010s). Study-wide context: Donor HLA type was relevant to the analysis, as public TCR beta signatures indicated carriage of CMV infection together with the matching HLA type.

Sequencing relied on an Illumina HiSeq 1500. TCRdb cleaned the public reads at Q25 with fastp, built clones with MiXCR and kept in-frame beta chains. Every CDR3 protein is listed once, alongside the most common genes and DNA of its rows. This sample gives about 190,000 distinct CDR3 sequences in total; about 30% of them show up just once. 30% to 35% of the sample comes from the top ten. Study-level results and caveats: Carriers of CMV infection plus the relevant HLA type were discriminated by the cumulative frequency of public TCR beta family members in the study cohort and in an independent approximately 340-donor cohort. In the ex vivo response, HLA-C-restricted CMV-specific TCR beta clonotypes were dominant, and in two of eight donors the single most frequent clonotype came from this HLA-C-restricted group.

V was cut back by 5 bases and J by 7 bases, leaving a gap of 20 bases between them. Reading from cysteine to phenylalanine, the CDR3 counts 15 amino acids. Kept here is only the CDR3 DNA, which spans 45 bases and is read in frame from base 1. CDR1 and CDR2 are drawn from the germline V gene: SGHTA, FQGNSA. This clonotype was recorded a few times. Its antigen remains undetermined. No clone much larger than this one lies a single base away; base qualities are absent. The sequencing input was PBMCs. This TCR was recovered from a human donor in good health (CMV status not recorded). Some clones in this sample may be carry-over from other donors' samples. The sequence links TRBV7-2 to TRBJ1-2; the D segment cannot be called with confidence. The DNA is as follows: TGTGCCAGCAGCCCAGATGGCAGGACGGGAGCTGGCTACACCTTC. The encoded protein is CASSPDGRTGAGYTF.